Included here is one T cell receptor beta chain sequence, with context. No antigen is known for it. This record comes from a study of cytomegalovirus exposure and HLA in healthy donors. Study information: The 100 million to 140 million unique TCR beta sequences, from about 190 million T cells, were found by an earlier analysis.

The CDR3 has 12 amino acids. Germline CDR1 GTSNPN, CDR2 SVGIG (reference sequence). With V trimmed by 8 bases and J by 9 bases, 4 bases remained unmatched. PCR amplification relied on 60 Vbeta primers (plus 13 Jbeta primers). The method was immunoSEQ multiplex PCR; TCRdb's version includes in-frame clones alone and lacks a portion of them. The sample includes about 240,000 clones, just under 80% of them seen just once. Points from the study as a whole: Earlier analysis yielded a pattern in which most TCR beta V segments were productive about 87% or about 30% of the time.

This chain uses TRBV30 with TRBJ1-6; 10 positions match TRBD1. The sequencing input was PBMCs. The receptor was isolated from a boy aged 5-17 years in good health and CMV-seronegative. This chain's CDR3 is CAGGQGVSPLHF. The CDR3 region has the DNA TGTGCCGGAGGACAGGGGGTTTCACCCCTCCACTTT.